Each of the 29 T cell receptor beta chains below was sequenced from the same sample in a study of blood T cell repertoires in COVID-19. Produced via immunoSEQ multiplex PCR; TCRdb's table is partial and in-frame only. Counted here are 250,000 to 350,000 clones, roughly 90% occurring once; the ten biggest clones make up under 0.95%. Sequenced input: peripheral blood. These receptor sequences come from a man aged 25 to 40 with acute or convalescent COVID-19.

This chain links TRBV29-1 with TRBJ1-2; no clear D gene. Germline CDR1 and CDR2: SQVTM and ANQGSEA. The CDR3 is 11 amino acids. V lost 4 bases to trimming and J lost 5 bases, with 8 bases between them. The CDR3 here is CSVVEHYGYTF. DNA for the CDR3: TGCAGCGTTGTAGAACATTATGGCTACACCTTC.

The V call is TRBV12-3 or TRBV12-4, the J call TRBJ2-3, with 7 nucleotides matching TRBD2. The CDR3 extends over 13 amino acids. The V gene end was trimmed by 7 bases and the J gene end by 5 bases; junction bases not matched to a gene: 6. CDR3 coding DNA: TGTGCCAGCAATGCGGGAGTTTTAGATACGCAGTATTTT. Protein sequence: CASNAGVLDTQYF.

The J gene is TRBJ2-1, the V gene TRBV6-5, with a weak D call TRBD1 (6 bases). The CDR3 spans 12 residues. CDR1 and CDR2 (germline): MNHEY, SVGAGI. Trimming removed 7 bases from V and 8 bases from J, with 12 bases in between. CDR3 in amino acids: CASTFRGDEQFF. The CDR3 nucleotides are TGTGCCAGCACATTCAGGGGCGATGAGCAGTTCTTC.

Concerning this clone itself: Different DNA sequences within this sample yield the same CDR3. The genes are TRBV28 and TRBJ1-6, with D perhaps TRBD1 (5 bases). Trimming removed 5 bases from V and 4 bases from J, with 12 bases in between. The CDR3 extends over 15 amino acids. From germline, CDR1 is MDHEN and CDR2 SYDVKM. CDR3 region: CASSLDSLYNSPLHF. The CDR3 DNA reads as TGTGCCAGCAGTCTCGACAGCCTTTATAATTCACCCCTCCACTTT.

CDR3 DNA sequence: TGTGCCAGCAGCCTTGACAGGGCCCCTGGAAACACCATATATTTT. Protein sequence: CASSLDRAPGNTIYF. The V call is TRBV5-8, the J call TRBJ1-3; TRBD1 agrees at 7 bases. The CDR3 loop spans 15 amino acids. V trimming: 4 bases; J trimming: 2 bases; junction bases outside the gene matches: 6. CDR1 is SGHTS and CDR2 is YDEGEE in the germline V gene. The whole variable domain, filled in from reference TRBV5-8 and TRBJ1-3, reads EAGVTQSPTHLIKTRGQQATLRCSPISGHTSVYWYQQALGLGLQFLLWYDEGEERNRGNFPPRFSGRQFPNYSSELNVNALELEDSALYLCASSLDRAPGNTIYFGEGSWLTVV.

The CDR3 region is CASRAQGATNEKLFF. The CDR3 DNA follows: TGTGCCAGCAGGGCCCAGGGGGCGACTAATGAAAAACTGTTTTTT. This chain connects TRBV28 to TRBJ1-4, with TRBD1 identical over 8 bases. The CDR3 runs 15 residues. Germline lookup yields CDR1 MDHEN and CDR2 SYDVKM. Unmatched junction bases numbered 5, after V lost 6 bases and J lost 2 bases.

This clone was detected only once. V usage is TRBV4-1 and J usage is TRBJ2-5; D gene ambiguous. The germline V and J ends were trimmed by 5 bases and 4 bases, with 11 bases remaining between them. The CDR3 consists of 13 residues. The germline CDR1 and CDR2 sequences are MGHRA and YSYEKL. The CDR3 reads CASSGRLSETQYF. CDR3 in DNA: TGCGCCAGCAGCGGCCGACTGTCAGAGACCCAGTACTTC.

The V call is TRBV30, the J call TRBJ2-7, with TRBD2 matching 8 bases. CDR3 length: 16 amino acids. Germline values: CDR1 GTSNPN, CDR2 SVGIG (reference sequence). V lost 8 bases, J lost 0 bases, and 15 bases stayed unmatched. The CDR3 DNA sequence: TGTGCCCAGACGGGGGGGGCCGGCGGGAGCTCCTACGAGCAGTACTTC. It encodes CAQTGGAGGSSYEQYF. Using reference TRBV30 and TRBJ2-7 for the parts outside the CDR3, the full variable domain is SQTIHQWPATLVQPVGSPLSLECTVEGTSNPNLYWYRQAAGRGLQLLFYSVGIGQISSEVPQNLSASRPQDRQFILSSKKLLLSDSGFYLCAQTGGAGGSSYEQYFGPGTRLTVT.

The V and J genes are TRBV20-1 and TRBJ1-5; a weak D match, TRBD1 (6 bases). Germline CDR1 is DFQATT and CDR2 is SNEGSKA (reference sequence). There are 13 residues in the CDR3. The V end lost 3 bases, the J end lost 4 bases, and 10 bases lay between the germline ends. The CDR3 region is CSASLGTNQPQHF. The CDR3 coding sequence is TGCAGTGCTAGTTTGGGGACAAATCAGCCCCAGCATTTT.

The rearrangement uses TRBV30 and TRBJ1-6; 7 bases map to TRBD1. This CDR3 has 14 amino acids. J was trimmed by 9 bases and V by 8 bases; bases with no gene match: 13. CDR1 and CDR2 from the germline V gene are GTSNPN and SVGIG (reference sequence). CDR3 amino acids: CARRDSSFRSPLHF. CDR3 bases: TGTGCCCGCCGGGACAGCAGTTTTCGTTCACCCCTCCACTTT.

The genes are TRBV5-1 and TRBJ2-3; no firm D call. Germline values: CDR1 SGHRS, CDR2 YFSETQ. This CDR3 comprises 15 residues. V was pared by 0 bases and J by 4 bases, with 12 bases between. This chain's CDR3 is CASSLAVRRSDTQYF. The CDR3 region has the DNA TGCGCCAGCAGCTTGGCCGTACGGCGGTCAGATACGCAGTATTTT.

The rearrangement links TRBV7-8 to TRBJ2-1, with TRBD2 identical over 9 bases. The CDR3 sequence is 16 residues long. The germline CDR1 and CDR2 sequences are SGHVS and FQNEAQ. V lost 4 bases and J lost 7; bases outside the gene matches: 11. CDR3 region: CASSWRLAATWNEQFF. The CDR3 nucleotides read TGTGCCAGCAGCTGGAGACTAGCGGCAACCTGGAATGAGCAGTTCTTC.

The genes are TRBV7-3 and TRBJ2-2; 9 nucleotides agree with TRBD2. With V trimmed by 0 bases and J by 7 bases, 9 bases remained unmatched. The CDR3 has 17 residues. Germline CDR1 reads SGHTA; CDR2 reads FQGTGA. CDR3 bases: TGTGCCAGCAGCTTAACGCCTACTAGCGGGTTTCACGGGGAGCTGTTTTTT. Translated, it gives CASSLTPTSGFHGELFF.

A few counts support this clone. The rearrangement joins TRBV28 to TRBJ1-5; tentative D call: TRBD1 (5 bases). CDR1 and CDR2 (germline): MDHEN, SYDVKM. Trimming cost V 6 bases and J 1 base, with 13 bases left between them. The CDR3 is 15 amino acids. The CDR3 loop reads CASRSPAGSNQPQHF. In DNA form, the CDR3 reads TGTGCCAGCAGGTCCCCGGCAGGGAGCAATCAGCCCCAGCATTTT.

The genes are TRBV4-1 and TRBJ2-1; D gene uncertain. Germline CDR1 MGHRA, CDR2 YSYEKL. The CDR3 contains 15 residues. Trimming shortened V by 1 base and J by 7 bases, and 14 bases separated the two germline ends. The CDR3 region has the DNA TGCGCCAGCAGCCAAGGGAGCAGTCCCTTGAATGAGCAGTTCTTC. It codes for CASSQGSSPLNEQFF.

The V and J genes are TRBV6-1 and TRBJ2-2, with TRBD2 matching over 9 bases. The CDR3 extends over 17 amino acids. J gave up 2 bases and V 4 bases, and 8 bases lay outside the gene matches. The germline gives CDR1 MNHNS, CDR2 SASEGT. The CDR3 spells CASSGNSGGLNTGELFF. CDR3 DNA sequence: TGTGCCAGCAGTGGGAATAGCGGGGGCCTTAACACCGGGGAGCTGTTTTTT.

The genes are TRBV28 and TRBJ2-5; TRBD2 matches at 7 bases. The CDR3 covers 15 residues. V lost 4 bases and J lost 4; bases outside the gene matches: 9. Per germline, CDR1 MDHEN and CDR2 SYDVKM. CDR3 DNA: TGTGCCAGCAGTTCCCAGGTGGGCGGGGGAGAGACCCAGTACTTC. Its protein is CASSSQVGGGETQYF. The full variable domain, in which reference TRBV28 and TRBJ2-5 provide the parts outside the CDR3, is DVKVTQSSRYLVKRTGEKVFLECVQDMDHENMFWYRQDPGLGLRLIYFSYDVKMKEKGDIPEGYSVSREKKERFSLILESASTNQTSMYLCASSSQVGGGETQYFGPGTRLLVL.

The CDR3 bases are TGCGCCAGCAGCCCAGGAATAGTGAACACCGGGGAGCTGTTTTTT. This translates into CASSPGIVNTGELFF. The rearrangement joins TRBV5-1 to TRBJ2-2; D is ambiguous. Per the germline V gene, CDR1 is SGHRS and CDR2 is YFSETQ. Trimming removed 4 bases from V and 1 base from J, with 11 bases in between. The CDR3 covers 15 residues.

The chain has TRBV5-1 and TRBJ2-7; 10 bases fit TRBD1. This CDR3 region has 16 residues. Germline V CDR1 and CDR2: SGHRS, YFSETQ. With V trimmed by 0 bases and J by 4 bases, 7 bases remained unmatched. CDR3 in amino acids: CASSLAPGTGVYEQYF. CDR3 DNA: TGCGCCAGCAGCTTGGCTCCCGGGACAGGGGTTTACGAGCAGTACTTC.

V and J are TRBV27 and TRBJ2-3; maybe TRBD2 (6 bases). V lost 3 bases and J lost 8, with 15 bases in between. Per the germline V gene, CDR1 is MNHEY and CDR2 is SMNVEV (reference sequence). This CDR3 has 14 amino acids. As DNA, the CDR3 is TGTGCCAGCAGTTTGAGAGCGGAGGGCGGTACGCAGTATTTT. Residues: CASSLRAEGGTQYF.

This clone was detected a few times. This chain connects TRBV14 to TRBJ2-2; possibly TRBD2 for D (6 bases). The CDR3 has 15 residues. Germline-derived CDR1 and CDR2 are SGHDN and FVKESK. V shed 4 bases and J shed 4 bases, with 13 bases lying between them. The CDR3 here is CASSPITSSTGELFF. DNA for the CDR3: TGTGCCAGCAGCCCTATTACTAGCAGCACCGGGGAGCTGTTTTTT.

The gene calls are TRBV11-3 and TRBJ2-3; the match to TRBD2 covers 13 bases. Trimming removed 2 bases from V and 3 bases from J; junction bases left unmatched: 2. The V gene's germline CDR1 is SGHNT and CDR2 YENEEA. The CDR3 is 16 residues long. DNA for the CDR3: TGTGCCAGCAGCTTAAGACTAGCGGGGGGTACAGATACGCAGTATTTT. Protein: CASSLRLAGGTDTQYF.

J is TRBJ2-7 and V is TRBV10-3, with D perhaps matching TRBD2 (6 bases). V was pared by 1 base and J by 6 bases, with 10 bases between. The germline CDR1 and CDR2 sequences are ENHRY and SYGVKD. The CDR3 has 13 amino acids. The CDR3 DNA is TGTGCCATCAGTGAGTATCAGGGAGGCGAGCAGTACTTC. Protein: CAISEYQGGEQYF.

The chain uses TRBV5-1 and TRBJ2-5, with D hard to call. Germline values: CDR1 SGHRS, CDR2 YFSETQ. V lost 4 bases and J lost 4, with 11 bases in between. The CDR3 sequence is 13 residues long. The CDR3 DNA reads TGCGCCAGCAGCGAGTACCTACCAGAGACCCAGTACTTC. Its protein product is CASSEYLPETQYF.

This clone was recorded only once. The rearrangement links TRBV7-9 to TRBJ2-2; D uncertain. The V end lost 8 bases, the J end lost 2 bases, and 18 bases lay between the germline ends. The CDR3 runs 16 residues. CDR1 and CDR2 from the germline V gene are SEHNR and FQNEAQ (reference sequence). The CDR3 region has the DNA TGTGCCAGCGACCAAAAATCGCGGATTAACACCGGGGAGCTGTTTTTT. This codes for CASDQKSRINTGELFF.

CDR3 in DNA: TGTGCCAGCAGCGCCTGGGACAGATTACCGTCTTTCTTT. Translating gives CASSAWDRLPSFF. The V call is TRBV9, the J call TRBJ1-1, with 7 bases that match TRBD1. CDR3 length equals 13 residues. Trimming took 3 bases from V and 12 from J; bases not matched to a gene: 11. Germline V gene data show CDR1 as SGDLS and CDR2 as YYNGEE.

The rearrangement uses TRBV6-9 and TRBJ2-5; D is unresolved. Trimming shortened V by 6 bases and J by 5 bases, and 7 bases separated the two germline ends. The germline gives CDR1 MNHGY, CDR2 SVAAGI. The CDR3 loop spans 11 amino acids. The CDR3, as DNA: TGTGCCAGCAGATTAGTTGAGACCCAGTACTTC. This codes for CASRLVETQYF.

A single count supports this clone. V and J are TRBV12-5 and TRBJ1-4; TRBD1 matches at 7 bases. Germline lookup yields CDR1 LGHNT and CDR2 FRNRAP. The V and J ends lost 4 bases and 4 bases, in that order; junction bases with no gene match: 9. The CDR3 is made up of 16 amino acids. CDR3 residues: CASGSSAGTVNEKLFF. CDR3 in DNA: TGTGCTAGTGGTTCTTCCGCGGGGACAGTTAATGAAAAACTGTTTTTT.

The chain has TRBV9 and TRBJ2-1, with 7 bases fitting TRBD2. Trimming took 3 bases from V and 9 from J; bases not matched to a gene: 12. The CDR3 runs to 15 residues. Germline assignment: CDR1 SGDLS and CDR2 YYNGEE. The CDR3 DNA is TGTGCCAGCAGCGCAGCGGGACGCGACGTTCTTGAGCAGTTCTTC. As protein: CASSAAGRDVLEQFF.